This T cell receptor beta chain was observed in a study of CD8 T cells in ankylosing spondylitis. This clonotype has at least ten counts. MiXCR, run by TCRdb on the 5' RACE reads, gives a single entry per CDR3 protein. The sample lists 350,000 or so distinct CDR3 sequences; approximately 10% were seen once. The sequence was obtained from a female donor with ankylosing spondylitis or in good health (not recorded which). Material: blood, either unsorted or a sorted T cell fraction (not recorded which).

The CDR3: CAISESPVGVGQPQHF. The CDR3 bases are TGTGCCATCAGTGAGTCGCCCGTCGGGGTTGGCCAGCCCCAGCATTTT. The chain joins TRBV10-3 to TRBJ1-5, with D unresolved. CDR3 length equals 16 residues. Germline V gene sequence: CDR1 ENHRY, CDR2 SYGVKD. Trimming took off 0 bases at V and 7 bases at J, with 16 bases between the two ends.